Below, 7 T cell receptor beta chains from the same sample are listed, as sequenced in a study of neoadjuvant nivolumab and ipilimumab in lung cancer. Using immunoSEQ multiplex PCR, the repertoire was profiled, and TCRdb retains in-frame clones only, with some absent. Found here are some 25,000 clones, 82% of them singletons; the top ten hold approximately 8.6%. Sample: tumor tissue, taken after neoadjuvant nivolumab, alone or with ipilimumab, at or shortly before surgery. These receptor sequences come from an adult with non-small cell lung cancer.

This chain uses TRBV6-5 with TRBJ2-1; unclear D gene. Germline V CDR1 and CDR2: MNHEY, SVGAGI. Trimming took off 7 bases at V and 10 bases at J, with 17 bases between the two ends. The CDR3 consists of 13 residues. The DNA of the CDR3 is TGTGCCAGCACCTTCGGACCAACTACCGAGCAGTTCTTC. Translation gives CASTFGPTTEQFF.

In DNA form, the CDR3 reads TGTGCCAGCAGGGTAGGACAGGGGTGGAACTATGGCTACACCTTC. Translation: CASRVGQGWNYGYTF. The gene calls are TRBV28 and TRBJ1-2; 9 bases agree with TRBD1. Germline V lookup: CDR1 MDHEN, CDR2 SYDVKM. The CDR3 runs 15 residues. After removal of 6 bases from V and 2 bases from J, the junction contained 7 bases not matched to a gene.

The rearrangement joins TRBV9 to TRBJ2-1; D is uncertain. This CDR3 comprises 14 residues. Germline V gene lookup returns CDR1 SGDLS and CDR2 YYNGEE. Trimming removed 0 bases at V and 9 bases at J, with 13 bases between. CDR3 in amino acids: CASSVEPVPGEQFF. The CDR3 bases are TGTGCCAGCAGCGTAGAACCCGTGCCGGGTGAGCAGTTCTTC. The variable domain in full, completed from reference TRBV9 and TRBJ2-1, reads DSGVTQTPKHLITATGQRVTLRCSPRSGDLSVYWYQQSLDQGLQFLIQYYNGEERAKGNILERFSAQQFPDLHSELNLSSLELGDSALYFCASSVEPVPGEQFFGPGTRLTVL.

This chain links TRBV29-1 with TRBJ1-2; D is unclear. Trimming stripped 3 bases from V and 8 bases from J, with 16 bases between. This CDR3 contains 13 residues. Germline CDR1 and CDR2: SQVTM and ANQGSEA. The CDR3 is CSVESPGFQGYTF. CDR3 DNA: TGCAGCGTTGAGTCGCCCGGCTTTCAGGGCTACACCTTC.

V is TRBV11-3 and J is TRBJ2-7, with a possible D match to TRBD2 (5 bases). V was pared by 1 base and J by 6 bases, with 10 bases between. The CDR3 has 13 residues. CDR1 is SGHNT and CDR2 is YENEEA in the germline V gene. The CDR3 loop reads CASSLGWEFEQYF. CDR3 sequence (DNA): TGTGCCAGCAGCTTAGGATGGGAGTTCGAGCAGTACTTC.

There are a few counts of this clone. The gene calls are TRBV11-3 and TRBJ1-2; D gene unclear. The germline CDR1 and CDR2 sequences are SGHNT and YENEEA. The CDR3 is 16 residues long. Trimming shortened V by 0 bases and J by 7 bases, and 18 bases separated the two germline ends. The CDR3 sequence: CASSLEGRVVRVGYTF. The CDR3 DNA sequence: TGTGCCAGCAGCTTAGAAGGGAGAGTAGTTCGTGTTGGCTACACCTTC.

In this sample, this clone turned up a few times. The J gene is TRBJ2-5, the V gene TRBV5-1, with D perhaps TRBD1 or TRBD2 (5 bases each). CDR1 is SGHRS, CDR2 YFSETQ, per germline. With 4 bases removed from V and 3 bases from J, the gap between germline ends came to 13 bases. The CDR3 is made up of 14 amino acids. The CDR3 nucleotides are TGCGCCAGCAGCCCCGGGACCCAAGAAGAGACCCAGTACTTC. Translated: CASSPGTQEETQYF.